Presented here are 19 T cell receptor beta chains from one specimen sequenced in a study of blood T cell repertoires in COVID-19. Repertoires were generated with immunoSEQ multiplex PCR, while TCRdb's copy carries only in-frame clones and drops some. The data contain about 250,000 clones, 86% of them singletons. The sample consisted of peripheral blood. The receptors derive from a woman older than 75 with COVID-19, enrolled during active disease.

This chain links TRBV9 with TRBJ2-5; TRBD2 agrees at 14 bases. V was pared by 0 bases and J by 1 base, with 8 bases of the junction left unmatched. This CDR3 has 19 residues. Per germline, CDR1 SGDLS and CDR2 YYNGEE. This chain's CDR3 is CASSVGTSGGQFFQETQYF. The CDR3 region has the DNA TGTGCCAGCAGCGTAGGGACTAGCGGGGGGCAGTTCTTCCAAGAGACCCAGTACTTC.

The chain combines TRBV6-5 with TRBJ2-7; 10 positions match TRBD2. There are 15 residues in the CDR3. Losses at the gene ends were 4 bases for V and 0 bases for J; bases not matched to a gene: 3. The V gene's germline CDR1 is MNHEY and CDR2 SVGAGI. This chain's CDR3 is CASSLAGGASYEQYF. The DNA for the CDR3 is TGTGCCAGCAGTTTAGCGGGGGGCGCCTCCTACGAGCAGTACTTC.

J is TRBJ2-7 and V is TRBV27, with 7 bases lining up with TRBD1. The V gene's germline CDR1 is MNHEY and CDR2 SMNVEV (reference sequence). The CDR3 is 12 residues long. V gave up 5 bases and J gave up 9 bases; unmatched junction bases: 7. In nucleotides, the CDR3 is TGTGCCAGCAGTCCCCAGGGGGAAGGGCAGTACTTC. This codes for CASSPQGEGQYF.

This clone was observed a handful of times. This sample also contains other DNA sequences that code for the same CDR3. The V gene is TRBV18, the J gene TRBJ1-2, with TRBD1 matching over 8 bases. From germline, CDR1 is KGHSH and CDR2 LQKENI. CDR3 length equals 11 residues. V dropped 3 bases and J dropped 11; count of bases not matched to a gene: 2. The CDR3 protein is CASSPDRGYTF. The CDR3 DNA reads TGTGCCAGCTCACCCGACAGGGGATACACCTTC.

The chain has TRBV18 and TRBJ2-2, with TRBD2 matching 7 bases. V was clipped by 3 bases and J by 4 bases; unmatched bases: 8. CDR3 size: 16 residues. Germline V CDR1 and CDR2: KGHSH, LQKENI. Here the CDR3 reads CASSPYSPGGTGELFF. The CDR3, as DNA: TGTGCCAGCTCACCTTACTCCCCGGGGGGCACCGGGGAGCTGTTTTTT.

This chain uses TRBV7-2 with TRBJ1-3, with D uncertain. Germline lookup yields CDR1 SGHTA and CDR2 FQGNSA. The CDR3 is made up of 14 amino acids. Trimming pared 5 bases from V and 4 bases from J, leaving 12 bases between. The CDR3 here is CASSPSVGGNTIYF. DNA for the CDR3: TGTGCCAGCAGCCCTTCAGTGGGCGGAAACACCATATATTTT.

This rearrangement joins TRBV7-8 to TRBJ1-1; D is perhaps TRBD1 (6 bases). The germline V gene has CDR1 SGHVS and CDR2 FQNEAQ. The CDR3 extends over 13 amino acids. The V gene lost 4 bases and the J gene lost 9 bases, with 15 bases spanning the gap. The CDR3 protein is CASSSGAVGQAFF. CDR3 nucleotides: TGTGCCAGCAGCTCAGGGGCGGTAGGTCAAGCTTTCTTT.

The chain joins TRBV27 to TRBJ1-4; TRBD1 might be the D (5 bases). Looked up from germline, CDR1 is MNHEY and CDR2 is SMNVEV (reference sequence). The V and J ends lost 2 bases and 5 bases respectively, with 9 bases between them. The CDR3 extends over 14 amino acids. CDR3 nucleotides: TGTGCCAGCAGTTTAAGACAGTTAAATGAAAAACTGTTTTTT. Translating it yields CASSLRQLNEKLFF.

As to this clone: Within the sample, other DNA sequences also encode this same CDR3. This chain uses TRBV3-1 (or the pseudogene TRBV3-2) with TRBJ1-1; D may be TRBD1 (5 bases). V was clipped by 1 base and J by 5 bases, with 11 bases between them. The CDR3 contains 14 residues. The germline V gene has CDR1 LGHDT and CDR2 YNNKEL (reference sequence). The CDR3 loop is CASSQAGGGTEAFF. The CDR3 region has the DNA TGTGCCAGCAGCCAAGCGGGGGGAGGGACTGAAGCTTTCTTT.

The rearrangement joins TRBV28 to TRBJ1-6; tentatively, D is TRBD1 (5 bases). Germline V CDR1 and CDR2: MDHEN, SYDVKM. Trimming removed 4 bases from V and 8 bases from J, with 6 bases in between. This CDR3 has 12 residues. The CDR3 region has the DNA TGTGCCAGCAGTTCCAGGGATTCACCCCTCCACTTT. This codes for CASSSRDSPLHF.

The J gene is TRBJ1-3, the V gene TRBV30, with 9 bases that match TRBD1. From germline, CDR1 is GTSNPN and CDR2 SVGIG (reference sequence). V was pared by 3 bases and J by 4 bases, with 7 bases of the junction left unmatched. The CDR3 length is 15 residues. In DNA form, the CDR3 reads TGTGCCTGGAGCTCCGGACAGGGGCGAGGAAACACCATATATTTT. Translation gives CAWSSGQGRGNTIYF.

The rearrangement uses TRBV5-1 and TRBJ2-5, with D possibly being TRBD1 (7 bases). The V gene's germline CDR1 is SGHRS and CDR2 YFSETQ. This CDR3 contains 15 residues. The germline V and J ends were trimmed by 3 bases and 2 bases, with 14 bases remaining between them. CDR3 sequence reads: CASSSGGTAQETQYF. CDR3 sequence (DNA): TGCGCCAGCAGCTCTGGAGGGACAGCACAAGAGACCCAGTACTTC.

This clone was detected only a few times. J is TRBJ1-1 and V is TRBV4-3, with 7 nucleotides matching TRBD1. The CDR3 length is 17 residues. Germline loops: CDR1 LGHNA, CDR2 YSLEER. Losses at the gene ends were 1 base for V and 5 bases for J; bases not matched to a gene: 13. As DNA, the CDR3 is TGCGCCAGCAGCCAAGTTTTTATAGGGGGCGCGGAGACTGAAGCTTTCTTT. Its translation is CASSQVFIGGAETEAFF.

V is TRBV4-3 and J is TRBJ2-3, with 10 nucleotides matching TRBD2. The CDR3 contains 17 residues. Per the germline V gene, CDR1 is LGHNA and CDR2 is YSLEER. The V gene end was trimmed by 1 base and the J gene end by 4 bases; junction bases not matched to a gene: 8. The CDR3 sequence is CASSQVFLAGVADTQYF. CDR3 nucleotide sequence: TGCGCCAGCAGCCAAGTCTTCCTAGCGGGGGTAGCAGATACGCAGTATTTT.

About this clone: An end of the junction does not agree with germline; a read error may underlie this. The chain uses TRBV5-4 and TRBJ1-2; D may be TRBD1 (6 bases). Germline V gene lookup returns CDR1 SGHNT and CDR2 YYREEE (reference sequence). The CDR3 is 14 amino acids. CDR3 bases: TGTGCCAGCAGCTTGGACAGGGCCGCGGCCGAGACCGGATTC. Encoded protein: CASSLDRAAAETGF.

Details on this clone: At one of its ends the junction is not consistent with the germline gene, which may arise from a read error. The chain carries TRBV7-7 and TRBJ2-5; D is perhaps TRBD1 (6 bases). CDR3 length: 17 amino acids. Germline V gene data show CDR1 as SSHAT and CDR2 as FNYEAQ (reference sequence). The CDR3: CASSLGARGGGQETQYF. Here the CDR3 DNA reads TGTGCTAGCAGCTTAGGTGCTAGAGGGGGTGGTCAAGAGACCCAGTACTTC. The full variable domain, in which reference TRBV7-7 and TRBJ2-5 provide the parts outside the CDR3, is GAGVSQSPRYKVTKRGQDVTLRCDPISSHATLYWYQQALGQGPEFLTYFNYEAQPDKSGLPSDRFSAERPEGSISTLTIQRTEQRDSAMYRCASSLGARGGGQETQYFGPGTRLLVL.

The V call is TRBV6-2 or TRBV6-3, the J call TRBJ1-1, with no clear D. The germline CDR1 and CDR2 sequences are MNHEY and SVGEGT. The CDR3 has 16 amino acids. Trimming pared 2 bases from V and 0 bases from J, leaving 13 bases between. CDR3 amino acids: CASSYKKGGVNTEAFF. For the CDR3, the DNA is TGTGCCAGCAGTTACAAGAAAGGTGGAGTGAACACTGAAGCTTTCTTT.

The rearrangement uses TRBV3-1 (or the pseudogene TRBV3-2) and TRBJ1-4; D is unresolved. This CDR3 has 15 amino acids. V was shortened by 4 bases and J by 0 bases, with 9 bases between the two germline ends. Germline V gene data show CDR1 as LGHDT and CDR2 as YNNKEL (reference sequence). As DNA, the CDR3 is TGTGCCAGCAGCCCGGGTTACGCAACTAATGAAAAACTGTTTTTT. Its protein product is CASSPGYATNEKLFF.

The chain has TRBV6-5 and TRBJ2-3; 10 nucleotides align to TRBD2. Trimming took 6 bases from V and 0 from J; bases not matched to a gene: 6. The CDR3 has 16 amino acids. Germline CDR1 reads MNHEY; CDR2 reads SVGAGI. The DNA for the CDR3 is TGTGCCAGCAGCTACGGACTAGCGGTTAGCACAGATACGCAGTATTTT. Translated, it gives CASSYGLAVSTDTQYF.